The entry below describes one T cell receptor beta chain. What it recognizes is unknown. Using immunoSEQ multiplex PCR, the repertoire was profiled, and TCRdb retains in-frame clones only, with some absent. Of roughly 120,000 clones in the sample, 89% were seen once. These data are taken from a study of cytomegalovirus exposure and HLA in healthy donors. Findings of the study overall: Despite most TCR sequences being rare, some public TCRs occurred in many donors.

The junction had 4 bases not matched to a gene; V was cut back by 3 bases and J by 0 bases. CDR3 length: 18 amino acids. Germline loops: CDR1 SGDLS, CDR2 YYNGEE. This clonotype originated in a woman in her late teens or twenties in good health and CMV-seronegative. V gene TRBV9 combines with J gene TRBJ2-6; 12 bases line up with TRBD2. Sequenced material: PBMCs. The chain's CDR3 is CASSGGLAGFSGANVLTF. CDR3 DNA sequence: TGTGCCAGCAGCGGCGGACTAGCGGGGTTCTCTGGGGCCAACGTCCTGACTTTC. The whole variable domain, filled in from reference TRBV9 and TRBJ2-6, reads DSGVTQTPKHLITATGQRVTLRCSPRSGDLSVYWYQQSLDQGLQFLIQYYNGEERAKGNILERFSAQQFPDLHSELNLSSLELGDSALYFCASSGGLAGFSGANVLTFGAGSRLTVL.